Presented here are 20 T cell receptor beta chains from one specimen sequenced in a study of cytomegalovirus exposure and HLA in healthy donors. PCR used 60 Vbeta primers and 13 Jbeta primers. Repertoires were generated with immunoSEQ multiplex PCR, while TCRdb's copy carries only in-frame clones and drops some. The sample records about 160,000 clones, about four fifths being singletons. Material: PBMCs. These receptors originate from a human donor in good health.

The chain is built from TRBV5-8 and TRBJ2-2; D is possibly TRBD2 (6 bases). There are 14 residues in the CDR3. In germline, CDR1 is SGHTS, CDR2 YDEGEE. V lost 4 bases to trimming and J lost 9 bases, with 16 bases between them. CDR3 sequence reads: CASSPVLRGRELFF. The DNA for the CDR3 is TGTGCCAGCAGCCCCGTTTTGCGGGGCCGGGAGCTGTTTTTT. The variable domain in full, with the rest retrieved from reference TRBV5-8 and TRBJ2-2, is EAGVTQSPTHLIKTRGQQATLRCSPISGHTSVYWYQQALGLGLQFLLWYDEGEERNRGNFPPRFSGRQFPNYSSELNVNALELEDSALYLCASSPVLRGRELFFGEGSRLTVL.

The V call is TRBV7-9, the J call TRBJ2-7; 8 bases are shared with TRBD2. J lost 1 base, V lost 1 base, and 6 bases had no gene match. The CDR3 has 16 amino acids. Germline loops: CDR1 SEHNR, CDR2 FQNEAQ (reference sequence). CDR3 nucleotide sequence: TGTGCCAGCAGCTTAGGGGCGGGGGGAGGTTCCTACGAGCAGTACTTC. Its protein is CASSLGAGGGSYEQYF. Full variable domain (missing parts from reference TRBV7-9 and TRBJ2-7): DTGVSQNPRHKITKRGQNVTFRCDPISEHNRLYWYRQTLGQGPEFLTYFQNEAQLEKSRLLSDRFSAERPKGSFSTLEIQRTEQGDSAMYLCASSLGAGGGSYEQYFGPGTRLTVT.

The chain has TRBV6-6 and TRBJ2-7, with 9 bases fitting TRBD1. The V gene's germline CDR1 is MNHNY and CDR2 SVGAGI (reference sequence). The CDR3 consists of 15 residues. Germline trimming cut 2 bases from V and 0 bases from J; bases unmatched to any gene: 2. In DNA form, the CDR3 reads TGTGCCAGCAGTTACGGACAGGGGAGCTCCTACGAGCAGTACTTC. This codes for CASSYGQGSSYEQYF.

The CDR3 DNA is TGTGCCAGCAGCTTTGCCGGACAGGGGCCTGGAAACACCATATATTTT. Its translation: CASSFAGQGPGNTIYF. V usage is TRBV7-2 and J usage is TRBJ1-3; 9 bases are a match to TRBD1. The germline gives CDR1 SGHTA, CDR2 FQGNSA. J was trimmed by 2 bases and V by 3 bases; bases with no gene match: 5. The CDR3 consists of 16 residues.

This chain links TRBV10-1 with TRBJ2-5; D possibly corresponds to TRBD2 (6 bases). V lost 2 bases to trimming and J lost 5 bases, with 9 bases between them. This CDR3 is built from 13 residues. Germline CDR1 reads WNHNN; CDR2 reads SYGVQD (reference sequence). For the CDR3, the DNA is TGCGCCAGCAGTGAGACTGGGAGGGAGACCCAGTACTTC. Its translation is CASSETGRETQYF.

CDR3 in DNA: TGTGCCAGCAGCTTAGCGACAGGGACTGATCAGCCCCAGCATTTT. Translating gives CASSLATGTDQPQHF. The V gene is TRBV7-8, the J gene TRBJ1-5; 7 bases are a match to TRBD1. Germline V gene data show CDR1 as SGHVS and CDR2 as FQNEAQ. The length of the CDR3 is 15 residues. After removal of 0 bases from V and 5 bases from J, the junction contained 4 bases not matched to a gene.

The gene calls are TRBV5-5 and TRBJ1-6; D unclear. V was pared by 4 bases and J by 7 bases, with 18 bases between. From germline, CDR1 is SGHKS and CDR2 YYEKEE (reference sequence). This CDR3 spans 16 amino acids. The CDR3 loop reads CASSLYLGELNSPLHF. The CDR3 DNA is TGTGCCAGCAGCCTATACCTCGGGGAGTTAAATTCACCCCTCCACTTT.

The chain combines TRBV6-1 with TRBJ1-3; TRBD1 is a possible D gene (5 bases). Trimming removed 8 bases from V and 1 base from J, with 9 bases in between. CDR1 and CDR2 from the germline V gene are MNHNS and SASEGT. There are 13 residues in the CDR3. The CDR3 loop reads CASCRGSGNTIYF. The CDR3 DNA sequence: TGTGCCAGCTGTCGGGGGTCTGGAAACACCATATATTTT.

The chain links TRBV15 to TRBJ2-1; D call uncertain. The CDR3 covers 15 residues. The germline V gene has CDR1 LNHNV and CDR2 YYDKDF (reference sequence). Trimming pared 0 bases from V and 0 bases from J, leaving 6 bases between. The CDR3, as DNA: TGTGCCACCAGCAGAGATCGGTCCTCCTACAATGAGCAGTTCTTC. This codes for CATSRDRSSYNEQFF.

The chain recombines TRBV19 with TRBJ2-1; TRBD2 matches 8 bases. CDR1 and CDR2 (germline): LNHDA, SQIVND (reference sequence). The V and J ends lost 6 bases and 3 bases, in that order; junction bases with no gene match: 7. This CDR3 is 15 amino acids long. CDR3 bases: TGTGCCAGTAGGCTACCGGGACTAGGCTACAATGAGCAGTTCTTC. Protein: CASRLPGLGYNEQFF.

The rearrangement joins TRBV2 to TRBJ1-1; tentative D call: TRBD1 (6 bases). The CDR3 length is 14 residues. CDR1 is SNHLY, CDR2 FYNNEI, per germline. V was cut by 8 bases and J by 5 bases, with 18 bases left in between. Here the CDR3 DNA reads TGTGCCAGCGTCCTCACTCAACAGGGAACTGAAGCTTTCTTT. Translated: CASVLTQQGTEAFF. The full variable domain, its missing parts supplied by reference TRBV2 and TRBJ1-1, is EPEVTQTPSHQVTQMGQEVILRCVPISNHLYFYWYRQILGQKVEFLVSFYNNEISEKSEIFDDQFSVERPDGSNFTLKIRSTKLEDSAMYFCASVLTQQGTEAFFGQGTRLTVV.

CDR3 residues: CASKDGRSAHLSGNTIYF. Here the CDR3 DNA reads TGTGCCAGTAAAGATGGGAGGAGTGCACACCTCTCTGGAAACACCATATATTTT. The chain carries TRBV19 and TRBJ1-3; D is uncertain. The CDR3 totals 18 residues. Looked up from germline, CDR1 is LNHDA and CDR2 is SQIVND (reference sequence). V lost 7 bases and J lost 0, with 22 bases in between. Supplemented by reference TRBV19 and TRBJ1-3, the full variable domain reads DGGITQSPKYLFRKEGQNVTLSCEQNLNHDAMYWYRQDPGQGLRLIYYSQIVNDFQKGDIAEGYSVSREKKESFPLTVTSAQKNPTAFYLCASKDGRSAHLSGNTIYFGEGSWLTVV.

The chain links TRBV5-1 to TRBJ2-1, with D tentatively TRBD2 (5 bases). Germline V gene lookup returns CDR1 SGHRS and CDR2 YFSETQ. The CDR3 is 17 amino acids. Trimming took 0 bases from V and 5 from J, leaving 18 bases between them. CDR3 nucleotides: TGCGCCAGCAGCTTGGTGGAGGTACCGTTTCCCCACAATGAGCAGTTCTTC. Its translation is CASSLVEVPFPHNEQFF.

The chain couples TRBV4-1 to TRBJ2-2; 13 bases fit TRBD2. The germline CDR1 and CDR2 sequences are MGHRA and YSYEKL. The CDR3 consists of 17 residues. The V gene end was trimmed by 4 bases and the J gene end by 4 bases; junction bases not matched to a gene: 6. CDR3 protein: CASSLGTSGISTGELFF. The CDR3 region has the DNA TGCGCCAGCAGCCTTGGGACTAGCGGGATTTCCACCGGGGAGCTGTTTTTT.

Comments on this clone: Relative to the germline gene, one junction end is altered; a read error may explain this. The CDR3 protein is CAISSPRGQGAREQYF. For the CDR3, the DNA is TGTGCCATCAGCTCCCCAAGGGGCCAGGGGGCGCGCGAGCAGTACTTC. The chain couples TRBV11-2 to TRBJ2-7; 8 positions agree with TRBD1. CDR3 length: 16 amino acids. Germline V CDR1 and CDR2: SGHAT, FQNNGV.

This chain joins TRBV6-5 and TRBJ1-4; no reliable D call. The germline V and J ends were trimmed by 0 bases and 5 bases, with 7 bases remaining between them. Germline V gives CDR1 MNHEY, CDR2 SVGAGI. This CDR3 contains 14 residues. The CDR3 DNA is TGTGCCAGCAGTTACTCGGGAGGAAATGAAAAACTGTTTTTT. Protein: CASSYSGGNEKLFF.

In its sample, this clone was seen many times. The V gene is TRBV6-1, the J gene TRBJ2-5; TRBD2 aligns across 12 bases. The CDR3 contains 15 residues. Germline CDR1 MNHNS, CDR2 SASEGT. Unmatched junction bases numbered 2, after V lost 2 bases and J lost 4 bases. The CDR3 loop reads CASSELAGGPETQYF. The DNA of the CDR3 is TGTGCCAGCAGTGAACTAGCGGGAGGGCCAGAGACCCAGTACTTC.

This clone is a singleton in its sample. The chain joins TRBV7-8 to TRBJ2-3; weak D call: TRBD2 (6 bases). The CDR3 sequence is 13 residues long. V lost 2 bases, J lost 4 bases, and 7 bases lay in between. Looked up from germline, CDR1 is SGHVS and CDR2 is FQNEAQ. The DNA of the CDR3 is TGTGCCAGCAGCTTAAGGGAGGCAGATACGCAGTATTTT. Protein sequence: CASSLREADTQYF. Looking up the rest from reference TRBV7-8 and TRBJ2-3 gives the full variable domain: GAGVSQSPRYKVAKRGQDVALRCDPISGHVSLFWYQQALGQGPEFLTYFQNEAQLDKSGLPSDRFFAERPEGSVSTLKIQRTQQEDSAVYLCASSLREADTQYFGPGTRLTVL.

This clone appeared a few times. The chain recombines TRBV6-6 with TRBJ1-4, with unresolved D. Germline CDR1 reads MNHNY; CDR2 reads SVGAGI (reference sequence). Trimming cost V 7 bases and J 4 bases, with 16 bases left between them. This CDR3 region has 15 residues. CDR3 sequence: CASTDGRQRNEKLFF. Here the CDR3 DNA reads TGTGCCAGCACCGACGGAAGACAACGTAATGAAAAACTGTTTTTT.

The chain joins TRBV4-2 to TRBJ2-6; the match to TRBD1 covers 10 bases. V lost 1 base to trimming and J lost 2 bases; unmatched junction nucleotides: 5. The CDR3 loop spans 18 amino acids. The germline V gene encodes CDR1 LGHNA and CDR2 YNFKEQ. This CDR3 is CASSQADRGRAGANVLTF. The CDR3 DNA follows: TGTGCCAGCAGCCAAGCCGACAGGGGGCGGGCTGGGGCCAACGTCCTGACTTTC.